Presented here are 22 T cell receptor beta chains from one specimen sequenced in a study of T cell responses to AZD1222 COVID-19 vaccine. Here immunoSEQ multiplex PCR was the method, and the copy in TCRdb shows in-frame clones only, minus some. The table has roughly 49,000 clones, over 80% seen once; the top ten hold less than 3%. The sample consisted of peripheral blood, taken 28 days after the second AZD1222 dose. These receptors originate from an adult who received the AZD1222 COVID-19 vaccine.

The chain joins TRBV2 to TRBJ2-6; D possibly corresponds to TRBD1 (6 bases). Germline V CDR1 and CDR2: SNHLY, FYNNEI. The CDR3 has 15 residues. V lost 6 bases and J lost 4, with 13 bases in between. CDR3 protein: CASSLGAGGANVLTF. As DNA, the CDR3 is TGTGCCAGCAGCCTGGGGGCAGGGGGGGCCAACGTCCTGACTTTC.

This sequence joins TRBV19 and TRBJ1-4, with 10 bases that match TRBD1. The germline V gene encodes CDR1 LNHDA and CDR2 SQIVND (reference sequence). The CDR3 runs 14 residues. V lost 5 bases, J lost 8 bases, and 5 bases stayed unmatched. CDR3: CASSVTGGNEKLFF. CDR3 DNA: TGTGCCAGTAGTGTGACAGGGGGCAACGAAAAACTGTTTTTT.

The genes are TRBV29-1 and TRBJ1-5; 8 bases are shared with TRBD1. V lost 4 bases, J lost 1 base, and 6 bases stayed unmatched. The germline V gene has CDR1 SQVTM and CDR2 ANQGSEA. This CDR3 spans 15 amino acids. The CDR3 DNA sequence: TGCAGCGTTGCGGCAGGGGGCAACAGCAATCAGCCCCAGCATTTT. Amino acid sequence: CSVAAGGNSNQPQHF.

This chain connects TRBV7-9 to TRBJ1-4, with TRBD1 matching over 7 bases. V lost 4 bases and J lost 5; bases outside the gene matches: 7. The CDR3 is made up of 15 amino acids. Germline V lookup: CDR1 SEHNR, CDR2 FQNEAQ (reference sequence). The CDR3 spells CASSYLTGRNEKLFF. The CDR3 coding sequence is TGTGCCAGCAGCTACCTGACAGGGCGGAATGAAAAACTGTTTTTT.

This clone was counted a single time. The genes are TRBV19 and TRBJ2-1; 9 bases agree with TRBD2. V lost 7 bases and J lost 4; bases outside the gene matches: 5. This CDR3 is built from 14 residues. Germline V gene data show CDR1 as LNHDA and CDR2 as SQIVND (reference sequence). The CDR3: CASMKLAGYNEQFF. CDR3 nucleotide sequence: TGTGCCAGTATGAAACTAGCGGGTTACAATGAGCAGTTCTTC.

This chain links TRBV6-2 or TRBV6-3 with TRBJ2-2, with 11 nucleotides matching TRBD2. V lost 5 bases to trimming and J lost 5 bases; unmatched junction nucleotides: 13. Germline-derived CDR1 and CDR2 are MNHEY and SVGEGT. The CDR3 totals 18 residues. The CDR3 region has the DNA TGTGCCAGCAGTCTTCCTCCGGGACTAGCGGATGTGACCGGGGAGCTGTTTTTT. Its translation is CASSLPPGLADVTGELFF.

The chain employs TRBV28 and TRBJ1-6; 10 nucleotides align to TRBD1. The CDR3 loop spans 15 amino acids. J was trimmed by 3 bases and V by 6 bases; bases with no gene match: 2. Germline loops: CDR1 MDHEN, CDR2 SYDVKM. CDR3: CASSGTGDYNSPLHF. Here the CDR3 DNA reads TGTGCCAGCAGCGGGACAGGGGACTATAATTCACCCCTCCACTTT.

The CDR3 DNA sequence: TGTGCCAGCAGTTTGGGACCCCCACCCCTCCACTTT. Amino acids: CASSLGPPPLHF. The rearrangement uses TRBV7-2 and TRBJ1-6; D might be TRBD1 (5 bases). Germline V CDR1 and CDR2: SGHTA, FQGNSA. This CDR3 comprises 12 residues. Trimming took 6 bases from V and 11 from J, leaving 11 bases between them.

V usage is TRBV30 and J usage is TRBJ1-2; the D gene is possibly TRBD1 (5 bases). Germline V gene lookup returns CDR1 GTSNPN and CDR2 SVGIG (reference sequence). Between the trimmed V and J ends, which lost 5 bases and 8 bases, there was a span of 15 bases. The CDR3 spans 12 residues. CDR3 sequence (DNA): TGTGCCTGGGCCTCCAGGGCGGAAGGCTACACCTTC. It codes for CAWASRAEGYTF. Combining the CDR3 with reference TRBV30 and TRBJ1-2 gives the whole variable domain SQTIHQWPATLVQPVGSPLSLECTVEGTSNPNLYWYRQAAGRGLQLLFYSVGIGQISSEVPQNLSASRPQDRQFILSSKKLLLSDSGFYLCAWASRAEGYTFGSGTRLTVV.

The chain is built from TRBV27 and TRBJ1-2; D is unclear. Between the trimmed V and J ends, which lost 0 bases and 2 bases, there was a span of 7 bases. The germline gives CDR1 MNHEY, CDR2 SMNVEV (reference sequence). The CDR3 contains 14 residues. DNA of the CDR3: TGTGCCAGCAGTTTATCTGGCAGAAACTATGGCTACACCTTC. Its protein is CASSLSGRNYGYTF.

This clone was detected only once. V and J are TRBV6-5 and TRBJ1-6; 11 bases match TRBD1. This CDR3 is built from 14 residues. J lost 12 bases, V lost 2 bases, and 3 bases had no gene match. The V gene's germline CDR1 is MNHEY and CDR2 SVGAGI. DNA for the CDR3: TGTGCCAGCAGTTACCACGGGACAGGGGGACCCCTCCACTTT. It encodes CASSYHGTGGPLHF.

The chain uses TRBV9 and TRBJ2-1; D gene uncertain. Between the trimmed V and J ends, which lost 2 bases and 2 bases, there was a span of 14 bases. The germline gives CDR1 SGDLS, CDR2 YYNGEE. The CDR3 sequence is 16 residues long. The CDR3: CASSVGNRVPYNEQFF. In DNA, the CDR3 is TGTGCCAGCAGCGTGGGTAATAGGGTCCCCTACAATGAGCAGTTCTTC.

This clone appeared a single time. This chain joins TRBV18 and TRBJ1-2, with no clear D. V was shortened by 2 bases and J by 4 bases, with 14 bases between the two germline ends. This CDR3 comprises 15 residues. The germline CDR1 and CDR2 sequences are KGHSH and LQKENI. The CDR3 nucleotides are TGTGCCAGCTCACCAGACACCCGGCCTACCTATGGCTACACCTTC. Amino acid sequence: CASSPDTRPTYGYTF.

Only one count was recorded for this clone. This chain connects TRBV2 to TRBJ1-5; 7 bases are a match to TRBD1. The trim removed 6 bases at V and 6 bases at J, leaving 5 bases unmatched. The CDR3 covers 13 residues. Germline V lookup: CDR1 SNHLY, CDR2 FYNNEI. CDR3 nucleotides: TGTGCCAGCAGCGGACAGGTATTTCAGCCCCAGCATTTT. It specifies CASSGQVFQPQHF.

The chain joins TRBV2 to TRBJ2-7, with D unresolved. The length of the CDR3 is 12 residues. From germline, CDR1 is SNHLY and CDR2 FYNNEI. Trimming pared 4 bases from V and 3 bases from J, leaving 7 bases between. CDR3 nucleotide sequence: TGTGCCAGCAGTGTAACAAACTACGAGCAGTACTTC. It yields the protein CASSVTNYEQYF.

The V gene is TRBV25-1, the J gene TRBJ2-7; D may be TRBD1 (7 bases). Germline V gene lookup returns CDR1 MGHDK and CDR2 SYGVNS. The CDR3 spans 14 residues. V was cut by 7 bases and J by 7 bases, with 20 bases left in between. The CDR3 here is CASTGGQGGYEQYF. The CDR3, as DNA: TGTGCCAGCACCGGAGGGCAGGGGGGATATGAGCAGTACTTC.

The V and J genes are TRBV10-2 and TRBJ2-3; the D gene is possibly TRBD2 (5 bases). V dropped 4 bases and J dropped 6 bases, with 14 bases sitting between them. CDR1 WSHSY and CDR2 SAAADI come from the germline V gene. The CDR3 runs 14 residues. The CDR3 region has the DNA TGCGCCAGCAGTGGACGTCTAGCCGGGGATACGCAGTATTTT. This codes for CASSGRLAGDTQYF.

The chain is built from TRBV3-1 (or the pseudogene TRBV3-2) and TRBJ2-7, with 8 bases fitting TRBD2. After removal of 1 base from V and 7 bases from J, the junction contained 6 bases not matched to a gene. Per the germline V gene, CDR1 is LGHDT and CDR2 is YNNKEL (reference sequence). The CDR3 totals 14 residues. The CDR3 sequence: CASSQAGGPGEQYF. CDR3 nucleotide sequence: TGTGCCAGCAGCCAAGCGGGAGGGCCAGGGGAGCAGTACTTC.

The chain recombines TRBV5-1 with TRBJ1-2; D is undetermined. Germline V gene sequence: CDR1 SGHRS, CDR2 YFSETQ. This CDR3 has 14 residues. V was trimmed by 5 bases and J by 0 bases, leaving 11 bases between them. The CDR3 is CASSLTSTNYGYTF. The CDR3 DNA is TGCGCCAGCAGTTTGACCTCAACTAACTATGGCTACACCTTC.

This chain uses TRBV30 with TRBJ2-5; no definite D call. The CDR3 is made up of 11 amino acids. V lost 5 bases and J 4 bases, leaving 8 bases between the germline ends. The germline gives CDR1 GTSNPN, CDR2 SVGIG (reference sequence). CDR3 residues: CAWGPLETQYF. CDR3 nucleotides: TGTGCCTGGGGTCCCCTAGAGACCCAGTACTTC.

The chain employs TRBV7-6 and TRBJ2-1; 9 positions agree with TRBD2. Germline-derived CDR1 and CDR2 are SGHVS and FNYEAQ. The junction had 8 bases not matched to a gene; V was cut back by 1 base and J by 7 bases. The CDR3 consists of 16 residues. Here the CDR3 DNA reads TGTGCCAGCAGCTTAGTCGCAGCGGGAGGTAAAAATGAGCAGTTCTTC. As protein: CASSLVAAGGKNEQFF.

This clone came up a few times. The chain's CDR3 is CASSLLQGAGNQPQHF. The CDR3 DNA sequence: TGTGCCAGCAGTTTACTCCAGGGGGCTGGCAATCAGCCCCAGCATTTT. The chain has TRBV28 and TRBJ1-5; 8 bases are a match to TRBD1. The CDR3 contains 16 residues. Germline CDR1 and CDR2: MDHEN and SYDVKM. Germline trimming cut 2 bases from V and 2 bases from J; bases unmatched to any gene: 5. Complete variable domain (other parts from reference TRBV28 and TRBJ1-5): DVKVTQSSRYLVKRTGEKVFLECVQDMDHENMFWYRQDPGLGLRLIYFSYDVKMKEKGDIPEGYSVSREKKERFSLILESASTNQTSMYLCASSLLQGAGNQPQHFGDGTRLSIL.